These T cell receptor beta chains were read from a single sample in a study of shared clonotypes between healthy human individuals. The protocol was immunoSEQ multiplex PCR, while the TCRdb copy is restricted to in-frame clones and leaves out a portion. The sample contains more than 550,000 clones, approximately 72% of which appear only once. The material sequenced was memory CD4+ T cells sorted from blood. These receptors were obtained from a woman in her twenties or thirties in good health. The conserved cysteine and the conserved F or W are not part of the CDR3 here.

v_call: TRBV7-3
j_call: TRBJ2-1
cdr3_aa: ASSFSGDNEQF

v_call: TRBV27
j_call: TRBJ2-5
cdr3_aa: ASSLSPGGQETQY

v_call: TRBV11-3
j_call: TRBJ1-1
cdr3_aa: ASSSETGTEAF

v_call: TRBV11-2
j_call: TRBJ2-7
cdr3_aa: ASSLEFGKTYEQY

v_call: TRBV2
j_call: TRBJ2-1
cdr3_aa: ASSDWQGAGNEQF

v_call: TRBV11-2
j_call: TRBJ2-7
cdr3_aa: ASSLVGSYEQY

v_call: TRBV28
j_call: TRBJ1-2
cdr3_aa: ASSLTSTYGYT

v_call: TRBV29-1
j_call: TRBJ1-1
cdr3_aa: SVDQENTEAF

v_call: TRBV19
j_call: TRBJ2-6
cdr3_aa: ASSRSSVEANVLT

v_call: TRBV15
j_call: TRBJ1-1
cdr3_aa: ATSLLRNTEAF

v_call: TRBV5-4
j_call: TRBJ2-7
cdr3_aa: ASSRWSNYEQY

v_call: TRBV30
j_call: TRBJ2-1
cdr3_aa: AWKSGLAGNEQF

v_call: TRBV9
j_call: TRBJ2-5
cdr3_aa: ASSIAGLAVETQY

v_call: TRBV27
j_call: TRBJ2-7
cdr3_aa: ASRPPGGTIYEQY

v_call: TRBV18
j_call: TRBJ1-5
cdr3_aa: ASSLGLDNQPQH

v_call: TRBV28
j_call: TRBJ2-7
cdr3_aa: ASSQQGLEQY

v_call: TRBV6-6
j_call: TRBJ1-5
cdr3_aa: ASSQVHRHQPQH

v_call: TRBV6-1
j_call: TRBJ1-2
cdr3_aa: ASSGDSLSSSGYT

v_call: TRBV7-9
j_call: TRBJ2-5
cdr3_aa: ASSFRTGQETQY

v_call: TRBV5-1
j_call: TRBJ1-1
cdr3_aa: ASSSIRRGITEAF

v_call: TRBV19
j_call: TRBJ2-5
cdr3_aa: ASKLAGVLETQY

v_call: TRBV5-4
j_call: TRBJ2-7
cdr3_aa: ASSISGDSYEQY

v_call: TRBV28
j_call: TRBJ1-3
cdr3_aa: ASRGQGAVGNTIY

v_call: TRBV5-1
j_call: TRBJ1-1
cdr3_aa: ASSRVPLDGLEAF

v_call: TRBV6-6
j_call: TRBJ2-5
cdr3_aa: ASSYSIQGLRETQY

v_call: TRBV28
j_call: TRBJ2-7
cdr3_aa: ASSLWRTSGKTGYEQY

v_call: TRBV11-2
j_call: TRBJ1-1
cdr3_aa: ASSQDTRRAF

v_call: TRBV27
j_call: TRBJ1-5
cdr3_aa: ASSNRERSQPQH

v_call: TRBV25-1
j_call: TRBJ1-2
cdr3_aa: ASSGPGGYT

v_call: TRBV5-1
j_call: TRBJ2-5
cdr3_aa: ASSQPTSAEGQTQY

v_call: TRBV29-1
j_call: TRBJ2-1
cdr3_aa: SSVGAGDYNEQF

v_call: TRBV4-1
j_call: TRBJ1-2
cdr3_aa: ASSRTGQGSNYGYT

v_call: TRBV25-1
j_call: TRBJ2-7
cdr3_aa: ASSELTSGRREQY

v_call: TRBV7-3
j_call: TRBJ2-7
cdr3_aa: ASSRETGGYEQY

v_call: TRBV4-1
j_call: TRBJ1-2
cdr3_aa: ASSQGLARGNYGYT

v_call: TRBV9
j_call: TRBJ2-3
cdr3_aa: ASSVGDPKTDTQY

v_call: TRBV7-2
j_call: TRBJ1-5
cdr3_aa: ASSRQGEAQH

v_call: TRBV7-9
j_call: TRBJ2-7
cdr3_aa: ASSFTGEYEQY

v_call: TRBV4-1
j_call: TRBJ2-1
cdr3_aa: ASSQVGSGRIFNEQF

v_call: TRBV16
j_call: TRBJ2-5
cdr3_aa: ASSLRGQGIETQY

v_call: TRBV6-5
j_call: TRBJ2-3
cdr3_aa: ASSKNRGRDTQY

v_call: TRBV27
j_call: TRBJ2-5
cdr3_aa: ASSLLGLAGKETQY

v_call: TRBV10-3
j_call: TRBJ2-7
cdr3_aa: AISEAAGPRYEQY

v_call: TRBV4-1
j_call: TRBJ2-3
cdr3_aa: ASSQAHLAFSTDMQY

v_call: TRBV9
j_call: TRBJ2-3
cdr3_aa: ASSPEGQPPTDTQY

v_call: TRBV7-2
j_call: TRBJ2-1
cdr3_aa: ASTNSGSYNEQF

v_call: TRBV6-5
j_call: TRBJ1-3
cdr3_aa: ASSVTSSSGNTIY

v_call: TRBV7-9
j_call: TRBJ2-5
cdr3_aa: ASSLDRGGETQY

v_call: TRBV7-9
j_call: TRBJ1-1
cdr3_aa: ASSHDVGQMNTEAF

v_call: TRBV5-6
j_call: TRBJ2-1
cdr3_aa: ASSLTSGSNNEQF

v_call: TRBV27
j_call: TRBJ1-5
cdr3_aa: ASSRIGVARGSAISQPQH

v_call: TRBV28
j_call: TRBJ1-4
cdr3_aa: ASSILGQGDEKLF

v_call: TRBV11-2
j_call: TRBJ1-2
cdr3_aa: ASSFTGTANGYT

v_call: TRBV5-4
j_call: TRBJ1-3
cdr3_aa: ASSSLGEGPGNTIY

v_call: TRBV7-8
j_call: TRBJ2-2
cdr3_aa: ASSRTGALPGELF

v_call: TRBV21-1
j_call: TRBJ2-6
cdr3_aa: ASSKALFPNNVLT

v_call: TRBV7-7
j_call: TRBJ2-6
cdr3_aa: ASSRFSKPQSRANVLT

v_call: TRBV5-1
j_call: TRBJ1-2
cdr3_aa: ASSSGTQNYGYT

v_call: TRBV6-6
j_call: TRBJ1-2
cdr3_aa: ASSSTGQLGHYGYT